The subject of this entry is one T cell receptor beta chain. Antigen specificity is unknown. This record belongs to a study of T cell repertoires in cytomegalovirus infection. Study-level background: HLA-B-restricted CMV epitopes that are well studied were used alongside recently identified HLA-C-restricted ones. Through public TCR beta signatures, both CMV infection and matching HLA type were indicated. Notes on the study in general: Identification of carriers of CMV plus the relevant HLA was achieved through cumulative public TCR beta family frequency. HLA-C-restricted, CMV-specific TCR beta clonotypes were dominant ex vivo.

From germline, CDR1 is LNHDA and CDR2 SQIVND (reference sequence). This CDR3 spans 14 amino acids. Trimming took 8 bases from V and 1 from J, leaving 13 bases between them. TCRdb fed the reads into MiXCR, producing one record per CDR3 protein. Here the sample spans some 590,000 distinct CDR3 sequences, 35% to 50% being singletons. The origin of this receptor is a human donor in good health (CMV status not recorded). Some clones in this sample may be carry-over from other donors' samples. The chain recombines TRBV19 with TRBJ2-3, with D possibly being TRBD2 (6 bases). This specimen was cultured PBMCs, taken from culture after CMV antigen stimulation. The CDR3 nucleotides read TGTGCCAGTGGCAAGAGCGGGCGCACAGATACGCAGTATTTT. It is translated as CASGKSGRTDTQYF.